These T cell receptor beta chains were read from a single sample in a study of T-cell memory formation after mild COVID-19. Using its own MiXCR run on the 5' RACE reads, TCRdb lists one record per CDR3 protein. This sample carries under 650,000 distinct CDR3 sequences, about 20% of them seen once, and the ten largest clones take about 11%. The sample comprised PBMCs or a T cell subset sorted from them (not recorded which). These TCRs come from an adult woman who had mild COVID-19 (a few samples of this study predate the infection). Cell type and time point are not known. Each CDR3 is given with its conserved first and last residue. Each record gives: J gene, clone size, D gene, V gene, CDR3 length, CDR3 protein, CDR3 DNA. D genes are given only for firm matches. Some rows mark clone size as missing; the rest say once, few, many or name a class of expanded clone.

J: TRBJ1-1
size: few
D: TRBD1
V: TRBV18
length: 16
CDR3: CASSFAGGARNTEAFF
DNA: TGTGCCAGCTCATTTGCAGGGGGCGCACGGAACACTGAAGCTTTCTTT

J: TRBJ1-2
size: few
D: TRBD1
V: TRBV4-1
length: 18
CDR3: CASSQERTGTLREDGYTF
DNA: TGCGCCAGCAGCCAAGAACGGACAGGGACCCTTCGGGAGGATGGCTACACCTTC

J: TRBJ2-1
size: -
D: TRBD2
V: TRBV7-2
length: 18
CDR3: CASSYEAGGPSSYNEQFF
DNA: TGTGCCAGCAGCTATGAGGCGGGAGGCCCGAGCTCCTACAATGAGCAGTTCTTC

J: TRBJ2-7
size: few
D: -
V: TRBV28
length: 13
CDR3: CASRKDSFYEQYF
DNA: TGTGCCAGCAGGAAAGACAGTTTCTACGAGCAGTACTTC

J: TRBJ2-2
size: -
D: -
V: TRBV30
length: 13
CDR3: CAWNQQNTGELFF
DNA: TGTGCCTGGAATCAACAGAACACCGGGGAGCTGTTTTTT

J: TRBJ2-7
size: few
D: -
V: TRBV27
length: 13
CDR3: CASSPFSSYEQYF
DNA: TGTGCCAGCAGTCCTTTCAGCTCCTACGAGCAGTACTTC

J: TRBJ1-5
size: -
D: -
V: TRBV29-1
length: 13
CDR3: CSVATSSNQPQHF
DNA: TGCAGCGTTGCTACAAGTAGCAATCAGCCCCAGCATTTT

J: TRBJ2-5
size: -
D: TRBD2
V: TRBV24-1
length: 12
CDR3: CATRSTGGTQYF
DNA: TGTGCCACCAGGTCGACGGGGGGGACCCAGTACTTC

J: TRBJ2-7
size: -
D: -
V: TRBV29-1
length: 12
CDR3: CSVAARLNEQYF
DNA: TGCAGCGTTGCCGCTAGGCTGAACGAGCAGTACTTC

J: TRBJ2-5
size: many
D: -
V: TRBV5-1
length: 12
CDR3: CASSHLRETQYF
DNA: TGCGCCAGCAGCCACCTACGGGAGACCCAGTACTTC

J: TRBJ2-1
size: -
D: TRBD2
V: TRBV4-3
length: 16
CDR3: CASSQEGREGPNEQFF
DNA: TGCGCCAGCAGCCAAGAAGGGCGGGAGGGTCCTAATGAGCAGTTCTTC

J: TRBJ1-2
size: -
D: TRBD1
V: TRBV29-1
length: 11
CDR3: CSGTGNYGYTF
DNA: TGCAGCGGGACAGGGAACTATGGCTACACCTTC

J: TRBJ2-1
size: -
D: TRBD2
V: TRBV5-1
length: 18
CDR3: CASSFGTGVLAVVNEQFF
DNA: TGCGCCAGCAGCTTTGGTACGGGAGTACTAGCGGTAGTTAATGAGCAGTTCTTC

J: TRBJ1-1
size: few
D: -
V: TRBV6-5
length: 15
CDR3: CASSFSGLKNTEAFF
DNA: TGTGCCAGCAGTTTCTCAGGGTTGAAAAACACTGAAGCTTTCTTT

J: TRBJ2-7
size: many
D: -
V: TRBV12-3/TRBV12-4
length: 13
CDR3: CASSTGPSYEQYF
DNA: TGTGCCAGCAGTACGGGACCCAGCTACGAGCAGTACTTC

J: TRBJ2-3
size: few
D: -
V: TRBV6-1
length: 16
CDR3: CASSEAKEVGTDTQYF
DNA: TGTGCCAGCAGTGAAGCTAAGGAGGTGGGCACAGATACGCAGTATTTT

J: TRBJ1-3
size: few
D: -
V: TRBV4-1
length: 15
CDR3: CASSQETRGGNTIYF
DNA: TGCGCCAGCAGCCAAGAGACCCGAGGGGGAAACACCATATATTTT

J: TRBJ2-3
size: few
D: TRBD2
V: TRBV27
length: 18
CDR3: CASTSFGGSGGLLDTQYF
DNA: TGTGCCAGCACATCCTTCGGGGGTAGCGGGGGGCTGCTCGATACGCAGTATTTT

J: TRBJ2-1
size: -
D: -
V: TRBV7-9
length: 13
CDR3: CASSYPWTGEQFF
DNA: TGTGCCAGCAGCTACCCCTGGACTGGAGAGCAGTTCTTC

J: TRBJ2-7
size: -
D: TRBD1
V: TRBV25-1
length: 17
CDR3: CASSGLPGTGARYEQYF
DNA: TGTGCCAGCAGTGGCCTACCCGGGACAGGGGCCCGCTACGAGCAGTACTTC

J: TRBJ2-7
size: -
D: TRBD2
V: TRBV11-3
length: 13
CDR3: CASSLVAGTEQYF
DNA: TGTGCCAGCAGCTTAGTAGCGGGGACCGAGCAGTACTTC

J: TRBJ2-3
size: many
D: -
V: TRBV7-2
length: 13
CDR3: CASSLDAPDTQYF
DNA: TGTGCCAGCAGCTTAGATGCACCAGATACGCAGTATTTT

J: TRBJ2-2
size: -
D: -
V: TRBV5-1
length: 16
CDR3: CASSFSGGAGTGELFF
DNA: TGCGCCAGCAGCTTTTCCGGGGGCGCTGGGACCGGGGAGCTGTTTTTT

J: TRBJ2-1
size: few
D: -
V: TRBV19
length: 11
CDR3: CATRLWSEQFF
DNA: TGTGCCACCCGCCTCTGGAGTGAGCAGTTCTTC

J: TRBJ2-1
size: -
D: TRBD2
V: TRBV4-1
length: 14
CDR3: CASSQGGSLGEQFF
DNA: TGCGCCAGCAGCCAGGGGGGGAGCTTGGGTGAGCAGTTCTTC

J: TRBJ1-2
size: -
D: -
V: TRBV6-5
length: 11
CDR3: CATSDRDGYTF
DNA: TGTGCCACCTCCGACAGAGACGGCTACACCTTC

J: TRBJ1-1
size: few
D: -
V: TRBV7-3
length: 14
CDR3: CASSFIRPDTEAFF
DNA: TGTGCCAGCAGCTTCATCAGACCAGACACTGAAGCTTTCTTT

J: TRBJ2-5
size: -
D: -
V: TRBV7-6
length: 15
CDR3: CASSPRLARRETQYF
DNA: TGTGCCAGCAGCCCAAGACTGGCGAGGCGAGAGACCCAGTACTTC

J: TRBJ2-3
size: -
D: TRBD2
V: TRBV5-5
length: 14
CDR3: CASSLSGGEITQYF
DNA: TGTGCCAGCAGCCTTAGCGGGGGCGAGATCACGCAGTATTTT

J: TRBJ1-2
size: -
D: -
V: TRBV24-1
length: 17
CDR3: CATSDPDMVPGTYGYTF
DNA: TGTGCCACCAGTGATCCTGACATGGTGCCAGGCACATATGGCTACACCTTC